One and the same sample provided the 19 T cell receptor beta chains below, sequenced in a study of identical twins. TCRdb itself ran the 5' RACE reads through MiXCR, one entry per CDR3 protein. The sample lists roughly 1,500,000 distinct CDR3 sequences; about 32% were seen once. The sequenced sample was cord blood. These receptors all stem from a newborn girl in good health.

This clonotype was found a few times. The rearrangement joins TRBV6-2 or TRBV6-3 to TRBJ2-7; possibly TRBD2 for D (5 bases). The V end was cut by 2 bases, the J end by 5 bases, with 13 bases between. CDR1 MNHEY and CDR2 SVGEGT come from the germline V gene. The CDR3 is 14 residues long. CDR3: CASSYVGARHEQYF. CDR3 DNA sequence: TGTGCCAGCAGTTACGTGGGAGCGAGGCACGAGCAGTACTTC.

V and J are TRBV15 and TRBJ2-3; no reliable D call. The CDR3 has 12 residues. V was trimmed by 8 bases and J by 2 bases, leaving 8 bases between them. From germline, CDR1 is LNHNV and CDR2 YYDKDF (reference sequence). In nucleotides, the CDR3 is TGTGCCACCTGGGGATTCACAGATACGCAGTATTTT. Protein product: CATWGFTDTQYF.

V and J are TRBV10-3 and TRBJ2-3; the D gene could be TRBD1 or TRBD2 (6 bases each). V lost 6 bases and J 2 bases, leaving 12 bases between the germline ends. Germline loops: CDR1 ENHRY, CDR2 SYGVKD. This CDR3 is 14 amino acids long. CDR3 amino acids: CAISPGGLTDTQYF. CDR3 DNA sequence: TGTGCCATCAGCCCCGGGGGCCTCACAGATACGCAGTATTTT.

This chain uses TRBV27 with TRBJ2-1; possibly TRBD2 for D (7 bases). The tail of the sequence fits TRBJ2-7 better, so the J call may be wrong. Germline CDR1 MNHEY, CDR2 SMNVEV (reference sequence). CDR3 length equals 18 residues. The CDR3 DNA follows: TGTGCCAGCAAGGGGGTGAGGTCGGGAGGAAGGGGGTACAATGAGCAGTACTTC. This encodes CASKGVRSGGRGYNEQYF.

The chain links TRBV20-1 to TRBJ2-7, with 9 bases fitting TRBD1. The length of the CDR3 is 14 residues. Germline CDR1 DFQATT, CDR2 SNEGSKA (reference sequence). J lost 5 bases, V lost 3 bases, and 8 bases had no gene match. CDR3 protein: CSARWDRVVHEQYF. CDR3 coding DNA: TGCAGTGCTAGGTGGGACAGGGTCGTCCACGAGCAGTACTTC.

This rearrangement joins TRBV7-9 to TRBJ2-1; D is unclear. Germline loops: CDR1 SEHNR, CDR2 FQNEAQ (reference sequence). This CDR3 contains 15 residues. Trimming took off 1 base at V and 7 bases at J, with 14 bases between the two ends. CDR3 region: CASSLEGSLGNEQFF. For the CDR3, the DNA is TGTGCCAGCAGCTTAGAAGGGTCCTTAGGGAATGAGCAGTTCTTC.

The DNA of the CDR3 is TGTGCCAGCAGTTACGCATCACGCCTAGGCAATGAGCAGTACTTC. Translated: CASSYASRLGNEQYF. V is TRBV6-6 and J is TRBJ2-5; D uncertain. The CDR3 length is 15 residues. Germline V gives CDR1 MNHNY, CDR2 SVGAGI (reference sequence). Trimming left V 2 bases short and J 11 bases short, with 21 bases between.

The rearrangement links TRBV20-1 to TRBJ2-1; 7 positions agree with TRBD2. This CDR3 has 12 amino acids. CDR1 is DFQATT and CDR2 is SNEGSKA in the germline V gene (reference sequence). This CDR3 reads CRLPRGDHEQFF. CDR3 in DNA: TGCAGGCTACCACGGGGGGACCATGAGCAGTTCTTC.

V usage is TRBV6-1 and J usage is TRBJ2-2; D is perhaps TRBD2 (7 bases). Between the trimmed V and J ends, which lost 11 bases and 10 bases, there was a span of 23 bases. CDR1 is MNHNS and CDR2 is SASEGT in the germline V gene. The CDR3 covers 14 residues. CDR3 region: CASHRGARVEELFF. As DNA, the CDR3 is TGTGCCTCCCACCGGGGGGCTAGGGTAGAGGAGCTGTTTTTT.

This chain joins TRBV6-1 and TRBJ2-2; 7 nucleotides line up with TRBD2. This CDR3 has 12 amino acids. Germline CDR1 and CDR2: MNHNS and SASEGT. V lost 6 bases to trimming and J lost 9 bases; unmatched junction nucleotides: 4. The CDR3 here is CASRGGLRELFF. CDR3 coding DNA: TGTGCCAGCAGGGGAGGGCTCCGGGAGCTGTTTTTT.

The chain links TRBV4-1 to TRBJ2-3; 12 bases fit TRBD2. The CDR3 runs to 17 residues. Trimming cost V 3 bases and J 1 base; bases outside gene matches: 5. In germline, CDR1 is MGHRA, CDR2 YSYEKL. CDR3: CASSQKGLAGRTDTQYF. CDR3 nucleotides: TGCGCCAGCAGCCAGAAGGGACTAGCGGGCCGCACAGATACGCAGTATTTT.

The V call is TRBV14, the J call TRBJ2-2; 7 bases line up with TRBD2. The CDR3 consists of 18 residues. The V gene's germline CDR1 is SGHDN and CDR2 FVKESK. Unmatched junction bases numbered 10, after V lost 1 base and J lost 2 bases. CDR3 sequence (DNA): TGTGCCAGCAGCCAAGTCCCGAGCGGGATATTAAACACCGGGGAGCTGTTTTTT. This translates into CASSQVPSGILNTGELFF.

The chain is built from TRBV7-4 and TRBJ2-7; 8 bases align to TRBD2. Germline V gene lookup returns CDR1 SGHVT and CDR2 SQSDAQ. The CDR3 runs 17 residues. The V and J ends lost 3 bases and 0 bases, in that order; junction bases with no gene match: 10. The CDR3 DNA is TGTGCCAGCAGCTTTAGGACTAGCACCTTCCCCTCCTACGAGCAGTACTTC. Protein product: CASSFRTSTFPSYEQYF. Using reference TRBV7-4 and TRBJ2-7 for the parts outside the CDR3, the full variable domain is GAGVSQSPRYKVAKRGRDVALRCDSISGHVTLYWYRQTLGQGSEVLTYSQSDAQRDKSGRPSGRFSAERPERSVSTLKIQRTEQGDSAVYLCASSFRTSTFPSYEQYFGPGTRLTVT.

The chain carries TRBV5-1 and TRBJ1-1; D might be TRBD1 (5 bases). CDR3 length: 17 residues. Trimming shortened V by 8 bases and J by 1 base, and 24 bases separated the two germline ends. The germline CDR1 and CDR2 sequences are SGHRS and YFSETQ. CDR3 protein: CASSPWAGKASNTEAFF. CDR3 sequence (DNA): TGCGCCAGTTCCCCTTGGGCAGGGAAGGCCTCGAACACTGAAGCTTTCTTT.

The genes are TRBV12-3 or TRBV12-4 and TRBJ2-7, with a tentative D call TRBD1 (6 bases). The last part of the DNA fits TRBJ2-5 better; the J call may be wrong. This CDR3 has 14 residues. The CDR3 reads CASSLQRRGGTQYF. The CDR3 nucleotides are TGTGCCAGCAGTTTGCAGCGTAGAGGGGGGACCCAGTACTTC.

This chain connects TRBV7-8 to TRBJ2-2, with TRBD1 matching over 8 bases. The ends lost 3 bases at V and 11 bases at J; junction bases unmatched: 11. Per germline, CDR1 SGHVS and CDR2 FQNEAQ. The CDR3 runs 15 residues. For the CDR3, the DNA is TGTGCCAGCAGCTTGAGAACGGGACAGGTCGCTGAGCTGTTTTTT. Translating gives CASSLRTGQVAELFF.

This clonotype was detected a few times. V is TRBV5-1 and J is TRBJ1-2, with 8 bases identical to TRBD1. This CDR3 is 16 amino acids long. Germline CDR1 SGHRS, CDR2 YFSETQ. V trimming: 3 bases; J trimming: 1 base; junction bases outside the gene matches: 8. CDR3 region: CASSSSNRGYNYGYTF. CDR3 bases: TGCGCCAGCAGCTCATCAAACAGGGGGTATAACTATGGCTACACCTTC.

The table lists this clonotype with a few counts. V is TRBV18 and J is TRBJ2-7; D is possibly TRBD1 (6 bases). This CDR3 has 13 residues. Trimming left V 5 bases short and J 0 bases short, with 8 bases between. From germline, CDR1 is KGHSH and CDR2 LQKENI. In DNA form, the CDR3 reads TGTGCCAGCTCAAGGGACATCTCCTACGAGCAGTACTTC. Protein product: CASSRDISYEQYF.

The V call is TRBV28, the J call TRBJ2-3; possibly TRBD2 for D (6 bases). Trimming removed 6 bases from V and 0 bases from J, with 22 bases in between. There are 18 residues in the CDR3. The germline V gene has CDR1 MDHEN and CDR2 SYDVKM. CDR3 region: CASSLPWSGDRSTDTQYF. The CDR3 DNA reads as TGTGCCAGCAGCCTGCCATGGTCGGGAGATCGGAGCACAGATACGCAGTATTTT.